This T cell receptor beta chain was recorded in a study of blood T cells in healthy people across ages. The CDR3 has 13 residues. The V and J ends lost 0 bases and 8 bases respectively, with 9 bases between them. Germline CDR1 reads SGHKS; CDR2 reads YYEKEE (reference sequence). This clonotype came up many times. A sample-barcoded 5' primer and a J-beta primer mix were used in a second PCR of roughly 7 to 11 cycles. MiXCR, run by TCRdb on the 5' RACE reads, gives a single entry per CDR3 protein. The data show 1.5 million to 2 million distinct CDR3 sequences, with 28% seen just once and about 7.7% held by the top ten. Samples each had at least 6 micrograms of total RNA extracted.

The specimen was blood. This TCR derives from a woman in her twenties or thirties in good health. This chain connects TRBV5-5 to TRBJ1-5; D call uncertain. CDR3 loop: CASSLDPAKPQHF. The CDR3 bases are TGTGCCAGCAGCTTGGATCCGGCGAAGCCCCAGCATTTT. Supplemented by reference TRBV5-5 and TRBJ1-5, the full variable domain reads DAGVTQSPTHLIKTRGQQVTLRCSPISGHKSVSWYQQVLGQGPQFIFQYYEKEERGRGNFPDRFSARQFPNYSSELNVNALLLGDSALYLCASSLDPAKPQHFGDGTRLSIL.